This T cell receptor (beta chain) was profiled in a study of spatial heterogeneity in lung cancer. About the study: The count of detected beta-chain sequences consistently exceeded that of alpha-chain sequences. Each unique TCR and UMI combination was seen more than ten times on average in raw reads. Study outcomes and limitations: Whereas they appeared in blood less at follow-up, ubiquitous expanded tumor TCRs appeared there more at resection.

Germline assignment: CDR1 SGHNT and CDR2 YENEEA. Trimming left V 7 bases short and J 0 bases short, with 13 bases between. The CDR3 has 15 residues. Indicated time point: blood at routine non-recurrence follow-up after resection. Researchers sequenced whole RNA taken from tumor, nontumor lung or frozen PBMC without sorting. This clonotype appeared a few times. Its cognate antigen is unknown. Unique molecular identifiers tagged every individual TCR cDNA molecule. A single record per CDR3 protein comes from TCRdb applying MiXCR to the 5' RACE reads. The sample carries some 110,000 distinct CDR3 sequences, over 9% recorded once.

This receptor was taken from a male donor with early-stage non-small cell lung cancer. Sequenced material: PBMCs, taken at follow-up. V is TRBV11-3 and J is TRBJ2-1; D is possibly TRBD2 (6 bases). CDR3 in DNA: TGTGCCAGCACCCCGGGGGTCAGCTCCTACAATGAGCAGTTCTTC. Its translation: CASTPGVSSYNEQFF.